These 4 T cell receptor beta chains share one sample of origin, sequenced in a study of human T cells and chemical hapten exposure. The time point here: pre-sensitization, week 0. Stated treatment: therapeutic diphenylcyclopropenone sensitization with weekly scalp DPC. MiXCR was run by TCRdb on the RACE reads, yielding one entry per CDR3 protein. The sample holds approximately 180,000 distinct CDR3 sequences, more than 25% seen once. The sequencing here drew on whole blood, taken in connection with sensitization to the hapten diphenylcyclopropenone (DPC). These receptors were taken from a woman under 40 with alopecia areata. Some clones in this sample may be carry-over from other donors' samples.

This clonotype was seen only a few times. The chain joins TRBV29-1 to TRBJ1-2, with D maybe TRBD1 (6 bases). This CDR3 is 11 amino acids long. CDR1 is SQVTM, CDR2 ANQGSEA, per germline. V was clipped by 5 bases and J by 8 bases, with 12 bases between them. The CDR3 loop is CSVRAGDGYTF. DNA for the CDR3: TGCAGCGTTAGGGCAGGGGACGGCTACACCTTC.

This chain joins TRBV4-1 and TRBJ2-7; D not certain. The germline CDR1 and CDR2 sequences are MGHRA and YSYEKL. The CDR3 contains 15 residues. Trimming stripped 0 bases from V and 1 base from J, with 10 bases between. As DNA, the CDR3 is TGCGCCAGCAGCCAAGAACTAAGCCTTTCCTACGAGCAGTACTTC. Translation gives CASSQELSLSYEQYF.

Regarding this clonotype: This CDR3 fails to terminate in the conserved phenylalanine or tryptophan, so it likely reflects a read error. V usage is TRBV9 and J usage is TRBJ2-5; 7 bases match TRBD1. Germline CDR1 SGDLS, CDR2 YYNGEE. Trimming at V came to 3 bases and at J to 1 base, leaving 3 bases not matched to a gene. The CDR3 length is 14 residues. The CDR3 DNA reads as TGTGCCAGCAGCGCTAGGACAGGCCAAGAGACCCAGTACCTC. It codes for CASSARTGQETQYL.

V gene TRBV5-6 combines with J gene TRBJ2-3; D unclear. V was clipped by 2 bases and J by 3 bases, with 10 bases between them. Per germline, CDR1 SGHDT and CDR2 YYEEEE. The CDR3 spans 14 residues. This chain's CDR3 is CASSFRSRTDTQYF. For the CDR3, the DNA is TGTGCCAGCAGCTTTAGGAGTCGGACAGATACGCAGTATTTT.